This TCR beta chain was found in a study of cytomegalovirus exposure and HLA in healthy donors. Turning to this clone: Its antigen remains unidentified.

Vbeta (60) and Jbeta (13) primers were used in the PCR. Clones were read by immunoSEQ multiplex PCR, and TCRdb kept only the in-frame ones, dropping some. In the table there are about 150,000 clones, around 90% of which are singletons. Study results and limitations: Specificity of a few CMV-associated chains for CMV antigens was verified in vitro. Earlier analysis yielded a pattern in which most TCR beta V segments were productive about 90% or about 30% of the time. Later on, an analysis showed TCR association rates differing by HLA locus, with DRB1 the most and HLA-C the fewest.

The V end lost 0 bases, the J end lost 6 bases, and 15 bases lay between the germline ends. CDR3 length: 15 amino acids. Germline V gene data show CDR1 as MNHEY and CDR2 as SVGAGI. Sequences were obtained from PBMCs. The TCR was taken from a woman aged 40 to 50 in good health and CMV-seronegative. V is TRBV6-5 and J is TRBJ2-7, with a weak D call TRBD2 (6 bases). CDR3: CASSYSSGGIPEQYF. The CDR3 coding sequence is TGTGCCAGCAGTTACTCGTCTGGAGGGATTCCCGAGCAGTACTTC.